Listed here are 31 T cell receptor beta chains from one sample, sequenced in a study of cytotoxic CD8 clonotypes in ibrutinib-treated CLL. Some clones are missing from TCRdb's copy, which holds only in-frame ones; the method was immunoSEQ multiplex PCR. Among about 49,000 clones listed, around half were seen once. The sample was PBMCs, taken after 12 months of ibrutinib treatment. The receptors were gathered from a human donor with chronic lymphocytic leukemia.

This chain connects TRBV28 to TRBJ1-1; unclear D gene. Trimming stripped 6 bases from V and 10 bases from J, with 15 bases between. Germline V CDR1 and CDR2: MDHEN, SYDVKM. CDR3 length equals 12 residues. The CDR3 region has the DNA TGTGCCAGCAGAGCCCCGGGAGTGGCAGCTTTCTTT. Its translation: CASRAPGVAAFF.

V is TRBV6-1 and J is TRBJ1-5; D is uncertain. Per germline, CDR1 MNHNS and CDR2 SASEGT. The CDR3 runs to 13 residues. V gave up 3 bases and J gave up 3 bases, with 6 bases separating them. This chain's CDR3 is CASSDGTNQPQHF. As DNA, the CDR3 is TGTGCCAGCAGTGATGGAACCAATCAGCCCCAGCATTTT.

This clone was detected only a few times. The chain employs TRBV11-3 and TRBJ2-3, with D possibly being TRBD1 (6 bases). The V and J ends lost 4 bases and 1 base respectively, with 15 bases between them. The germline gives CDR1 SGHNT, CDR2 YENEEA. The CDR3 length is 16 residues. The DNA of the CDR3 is TGTGCCAGCAGCTCGGTGGGGGCATCTGGCACAGATACGCAGTATTTT. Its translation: CASSSVGASGTDTQYF.

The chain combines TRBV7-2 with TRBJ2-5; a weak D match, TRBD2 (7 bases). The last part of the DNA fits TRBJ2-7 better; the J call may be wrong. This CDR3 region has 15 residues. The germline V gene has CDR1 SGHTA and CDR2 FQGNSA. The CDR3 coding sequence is TGTGCCAGCAGCTTAGGTCAGGGGACTATCTACGAGCAGTACTTC. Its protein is CASSLGQGTIYEQYF.

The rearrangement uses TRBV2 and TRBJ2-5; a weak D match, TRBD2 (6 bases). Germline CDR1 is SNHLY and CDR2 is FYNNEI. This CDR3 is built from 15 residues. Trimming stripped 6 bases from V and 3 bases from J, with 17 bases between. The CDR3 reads CASRPVGAGKETQYF. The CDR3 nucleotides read TGTGCCAGCAGGCCCGTAGGGGCGGGAAAAGAGACCCAGTACTTC.

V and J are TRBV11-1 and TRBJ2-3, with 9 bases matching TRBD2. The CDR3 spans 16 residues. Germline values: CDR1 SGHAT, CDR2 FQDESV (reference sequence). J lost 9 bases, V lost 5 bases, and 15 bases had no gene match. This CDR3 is CASSPLPSGVRSTQYF. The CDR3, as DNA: TGTGCCAGCAGCCCCCTCCCTAGCGGGGTTAGATCGACGCAGTATTTT.

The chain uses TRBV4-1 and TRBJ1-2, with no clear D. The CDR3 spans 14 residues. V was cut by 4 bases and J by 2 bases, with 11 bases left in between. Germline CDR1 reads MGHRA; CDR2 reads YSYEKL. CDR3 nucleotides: TGCGCCAGCAGCCCTCAGGCGGGGAACTATGGCTACACCTTC. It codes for CASSPQAGNYGYTF.

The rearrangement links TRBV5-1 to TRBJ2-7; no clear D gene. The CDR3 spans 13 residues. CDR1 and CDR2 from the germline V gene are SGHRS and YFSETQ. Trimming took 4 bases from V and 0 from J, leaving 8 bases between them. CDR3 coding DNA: TGCGCCAGCAGCCGAGACGGCTCCTACGAGCAGTACTTC. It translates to CASSRDGSYEQYF.

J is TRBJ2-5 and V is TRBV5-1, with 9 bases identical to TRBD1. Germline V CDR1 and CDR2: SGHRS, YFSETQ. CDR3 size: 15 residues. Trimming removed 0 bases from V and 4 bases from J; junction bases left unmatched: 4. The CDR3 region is CASSLAGTGRETQYF. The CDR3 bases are TGCGCCAGCAGCTTGGCAGGGACAGGGCGAGAGACCCAGTACTTC.

CDR3 nucleotide sequence: TGCAGCGTTGTTGAACACCGGACAGGGATAGGGAAACTGTTTTTT. Translating gives CSVVEHRTGIGKLFF. This sequence joins TRBV29-1 and TRBJ1-4; TRBD1 agrees at 8 bases. This CDR3 has 15 amino acids. Germline CDR1 reads SQVTM; CDR2 reads ANQGSEA. V shed 4 bases, J shed 11 bases, and the junction held 15 bases outside the gene matches.

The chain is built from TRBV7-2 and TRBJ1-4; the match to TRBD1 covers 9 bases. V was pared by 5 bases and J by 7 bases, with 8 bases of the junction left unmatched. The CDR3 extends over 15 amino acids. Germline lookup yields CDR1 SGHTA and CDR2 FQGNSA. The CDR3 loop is CASSPQGQGTEKLFF. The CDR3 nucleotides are TGTGCCAGCAGCCCCCAAGGACAGGGGACTGAAAAACTGTTTTTT. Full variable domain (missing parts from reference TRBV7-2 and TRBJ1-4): GAGVSQSPSNKVTEKGKDVELRCDPISGHTALYWYRQSLGQGLEFLIYFQGNSAPDKSGLPSDRFSAERTGGSVSTLTIQRTQQEDSAVYLCASSPQGQGTEKLFFGSGTQLSVL.

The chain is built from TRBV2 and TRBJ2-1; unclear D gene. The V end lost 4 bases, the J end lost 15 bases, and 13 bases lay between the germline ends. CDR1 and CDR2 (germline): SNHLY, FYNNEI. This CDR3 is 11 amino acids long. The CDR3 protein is CASSVGLLWFF. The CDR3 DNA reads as TGTGCCAGCAGTGTCGGCTTGCTTTGGTTCTTC. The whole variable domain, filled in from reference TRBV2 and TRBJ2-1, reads EPEVTQTPSHQVTQMGQEVILRCVPISNHLYFYWYRQILGQKVEFLVSFYNNEISEKSEIFDDQFSVERPDGSNFTLKIRSTKLEDSAMYFCASSVGLLWFFGPGTRLTVL.

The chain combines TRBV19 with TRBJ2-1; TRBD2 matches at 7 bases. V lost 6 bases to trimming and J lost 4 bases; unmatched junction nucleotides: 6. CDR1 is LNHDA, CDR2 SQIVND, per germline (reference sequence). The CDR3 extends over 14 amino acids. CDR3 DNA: TGTGCCAGTAGGAGGCGGGAGTGGTACAATGAGCAGTTCTTC. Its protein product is CASRRREWYNEQFF. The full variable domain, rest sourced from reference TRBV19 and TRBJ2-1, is DGGITQSPKYLFRKEGQNVTLSCEQNLNHDAMYWYRQDPGQGLRLIYYSQIVNDFQKGDIAEGYSVSREKKESFPLTVTSAQKNPTAFYLCASRRREWYNEQFFGPGTRLTVL.

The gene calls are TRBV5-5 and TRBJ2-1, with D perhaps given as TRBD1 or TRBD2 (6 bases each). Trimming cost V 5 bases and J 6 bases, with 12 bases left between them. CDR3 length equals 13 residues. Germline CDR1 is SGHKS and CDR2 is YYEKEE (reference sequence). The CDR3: CASRTPGANEQFF. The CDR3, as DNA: TGTGCCAGCAGGACACCGGGGGCCAATGAGCAGTTCTTC.

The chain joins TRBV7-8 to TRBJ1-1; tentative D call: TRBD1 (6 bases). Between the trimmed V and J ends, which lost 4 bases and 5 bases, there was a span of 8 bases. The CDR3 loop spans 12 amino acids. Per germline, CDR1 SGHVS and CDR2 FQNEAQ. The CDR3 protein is CASSSTGTEAFF. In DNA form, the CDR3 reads TGTGCCAGCAGCTCCACAGGGACTGAAGCTTTCTTT. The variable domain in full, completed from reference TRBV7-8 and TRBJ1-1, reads GAGVSQSPRYKVAKRGQDVALRCDPISGHVSLFWYQQALGQGPEFLTYFQNEAQLDKSGLPSDRFFAERPEGSVSTLKIQRTQQEDSAVYLCASSSTGTEAFFGQGTRLTVV.

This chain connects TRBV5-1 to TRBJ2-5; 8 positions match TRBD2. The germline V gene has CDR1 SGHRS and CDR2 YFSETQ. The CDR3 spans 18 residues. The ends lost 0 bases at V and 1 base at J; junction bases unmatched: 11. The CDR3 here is CASSLDGRTSRSQETQYF. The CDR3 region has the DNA TGCGCCAGCAGCTTGGATGGGAGGACTAGCAGAAGCCAAGAGACCCAGTACTTC.

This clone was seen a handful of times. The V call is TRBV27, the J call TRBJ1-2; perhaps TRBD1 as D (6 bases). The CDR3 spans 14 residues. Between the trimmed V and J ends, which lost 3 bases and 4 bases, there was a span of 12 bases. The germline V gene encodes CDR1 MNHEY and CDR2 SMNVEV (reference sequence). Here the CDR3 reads CASSLRGQTYGYTF. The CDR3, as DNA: TGTGCCAGCAGTTTGAGGGGACAAACCTATGGCTACACCTTC.

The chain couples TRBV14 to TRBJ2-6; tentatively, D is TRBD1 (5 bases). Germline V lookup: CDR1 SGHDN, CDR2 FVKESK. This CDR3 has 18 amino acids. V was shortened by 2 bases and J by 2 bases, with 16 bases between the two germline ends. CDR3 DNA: TGTGCCAGCAGCCAATCGCGACAGTCCTTCCCTGGGGCCAACGTCCTGACTTTC. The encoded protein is CASSQSRQSFPGANVLTF.

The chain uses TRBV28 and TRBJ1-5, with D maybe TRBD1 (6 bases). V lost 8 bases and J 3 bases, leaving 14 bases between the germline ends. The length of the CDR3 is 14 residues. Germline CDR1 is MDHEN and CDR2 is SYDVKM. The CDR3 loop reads CASDLRGANQPQHF. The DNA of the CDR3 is TGTGCCAGCGACCTCCGGGGGGCCAATCAGCCCCAGCATTTT.

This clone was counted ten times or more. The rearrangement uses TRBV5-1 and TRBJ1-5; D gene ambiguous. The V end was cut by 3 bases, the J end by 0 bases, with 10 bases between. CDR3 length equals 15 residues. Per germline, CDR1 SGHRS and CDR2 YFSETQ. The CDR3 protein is CASSSEGYSNQPQHF. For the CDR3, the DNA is TGCGCCAGCAGCTCGGAGGGCTATAGCAATCAGCCCCAGCATTTT.

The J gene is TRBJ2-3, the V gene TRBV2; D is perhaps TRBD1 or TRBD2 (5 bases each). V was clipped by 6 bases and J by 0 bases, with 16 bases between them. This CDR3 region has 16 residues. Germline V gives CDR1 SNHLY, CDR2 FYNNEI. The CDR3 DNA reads TGTGCCAGCAGGAGGGGAGTGGCGACTAGCACAGATACGCAGTATTTT. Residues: CASRRGVATSTDTQYF. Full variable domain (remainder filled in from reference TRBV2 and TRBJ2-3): EPEVTQTPSHQVTQMGQEVILRCVPISNHLYFYWYRQILGQKVEFLVSFYNNEISEKSEIFDDQFSVERPDGSNFTLKIRSTKLEDSAMYFCASRRGVATSTDTQYFGPGTRLTVL.

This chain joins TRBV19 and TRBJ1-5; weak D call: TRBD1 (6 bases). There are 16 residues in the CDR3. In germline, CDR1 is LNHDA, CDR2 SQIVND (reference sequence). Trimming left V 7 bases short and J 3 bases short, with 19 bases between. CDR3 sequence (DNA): TGTGCCAGTACTAAGGGGGGCGCGGGTGTCAATCAGCCCCAGCATTTT. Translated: CASTKGGAGVNQPQHF.

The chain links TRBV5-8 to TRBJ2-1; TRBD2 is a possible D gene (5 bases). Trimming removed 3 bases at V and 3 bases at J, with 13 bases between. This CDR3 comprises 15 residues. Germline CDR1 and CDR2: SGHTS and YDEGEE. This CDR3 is CASSSRLGNYNEQFF. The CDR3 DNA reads TGTGCCAGCAGCTCCCGGCTCGGGAACTACAATGAGCAGTTCTTC.

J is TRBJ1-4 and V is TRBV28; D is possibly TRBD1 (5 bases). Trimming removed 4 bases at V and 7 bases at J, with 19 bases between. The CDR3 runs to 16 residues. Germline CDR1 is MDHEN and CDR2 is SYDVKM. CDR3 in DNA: TGTGCCAGCAGTTCAAGCTACAGGCGCCCAACTGAAAAACTGTTTTTT. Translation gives CASSSSYRRPTEKLFF.

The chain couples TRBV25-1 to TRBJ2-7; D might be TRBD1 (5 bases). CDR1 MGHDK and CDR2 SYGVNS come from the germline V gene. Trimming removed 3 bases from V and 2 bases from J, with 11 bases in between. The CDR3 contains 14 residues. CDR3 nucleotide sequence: TGTGCCAGCAGTGATCTAGGCAGGGCCTACGAGCAGTACTTC. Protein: CASSDLGRAYEQYF.

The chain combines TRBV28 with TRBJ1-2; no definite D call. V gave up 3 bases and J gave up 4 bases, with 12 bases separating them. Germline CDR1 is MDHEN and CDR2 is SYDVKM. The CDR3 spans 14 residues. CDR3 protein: CASSFIKTTYGYTF. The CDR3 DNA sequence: TGTGCCAGCAGTTTTATTAAGACGACCTATGGCTACACCTTC.

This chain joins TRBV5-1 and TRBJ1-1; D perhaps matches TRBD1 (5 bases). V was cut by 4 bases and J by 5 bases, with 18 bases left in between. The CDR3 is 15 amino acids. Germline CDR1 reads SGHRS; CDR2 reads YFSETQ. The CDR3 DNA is TGCGCCAGCAGCCACACCAACCCGGGGGGGACTGAAGCTTTCTTT. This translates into CASSHTNPGGTEAFF.

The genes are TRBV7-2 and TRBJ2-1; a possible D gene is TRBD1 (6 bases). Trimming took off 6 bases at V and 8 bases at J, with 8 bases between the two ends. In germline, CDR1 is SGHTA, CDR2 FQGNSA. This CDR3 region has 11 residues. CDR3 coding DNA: TGTGCCAGCAGTGACAGGTATGAGCAGTTCTTC. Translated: CASSDRYEQFF.

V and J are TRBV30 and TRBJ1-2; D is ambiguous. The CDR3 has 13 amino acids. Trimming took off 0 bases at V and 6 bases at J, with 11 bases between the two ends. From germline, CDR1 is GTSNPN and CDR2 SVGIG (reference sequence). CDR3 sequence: CAWSVNTWDGYTF. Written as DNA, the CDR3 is TGTGCCTGGAGTGTAAACACCTGGGATGGCTACACCTTC.

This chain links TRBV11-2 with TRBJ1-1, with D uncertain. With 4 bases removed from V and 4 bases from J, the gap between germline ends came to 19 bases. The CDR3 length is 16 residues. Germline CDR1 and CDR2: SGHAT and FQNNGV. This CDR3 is CASSSRSKAGGTEAFF. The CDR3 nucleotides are TGTGCCAGCAGCTCCCGATCCAAGGCGGGAGGCACTGAAGCTTTCTTT.

The DNA of the CDR3 is TGTGCCAGCAGTCGGGACGGCGGCAATCAGCCCCAGCATTTT. It yields the protein CASSRDGGNQPQHF. The chain carries TRBV7-3 and TRBJ1-5, with a tentative D call TRBD1 (5 bases). The ends were cut back, 6 bases at V and 2 bases at J, with 11 bases in the middle. There are 14 residues in the CDR3. Looked up from germline, CDR1 is SGHTA and CDR2 is FQGTGA.